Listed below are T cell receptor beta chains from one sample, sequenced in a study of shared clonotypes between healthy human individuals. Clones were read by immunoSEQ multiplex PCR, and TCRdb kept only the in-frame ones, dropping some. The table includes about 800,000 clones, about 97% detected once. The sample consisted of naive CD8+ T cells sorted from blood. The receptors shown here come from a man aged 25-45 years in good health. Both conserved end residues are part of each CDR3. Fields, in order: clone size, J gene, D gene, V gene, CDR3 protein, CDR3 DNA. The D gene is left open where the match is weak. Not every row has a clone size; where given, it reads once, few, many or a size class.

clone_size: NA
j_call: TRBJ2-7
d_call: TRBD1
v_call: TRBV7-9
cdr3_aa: CASSPRQGPNYEQYF
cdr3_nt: TGTGCCAGCAGCCCCCGACAGGGGCCAAACTACGAGCAGTACTTC

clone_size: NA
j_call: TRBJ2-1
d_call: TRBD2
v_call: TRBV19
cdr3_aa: CASSILGLAGVEQFF
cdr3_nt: TGTGCCAGTAGTATCCTCGGACTAGCGGGAGTTGAGCAGTTCTTC

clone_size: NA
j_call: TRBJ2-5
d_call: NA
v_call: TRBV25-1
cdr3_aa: CASSETVETQYF
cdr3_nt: TGTGCCAGCAGTGAAACGGTAGAGACCCAGTACTTC

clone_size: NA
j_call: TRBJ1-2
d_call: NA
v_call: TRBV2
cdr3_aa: CASFVGGANYGYTF
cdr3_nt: TGTGCCAGCTTCGTGGGGGGTGCTAACTATGGCTACACCTTC

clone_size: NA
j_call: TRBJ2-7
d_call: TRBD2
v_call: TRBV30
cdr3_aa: CAWERLAGAYEQYF
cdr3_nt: TGTGCCTGGGAACGACTAGCGGGAGCCTACGAGCAGTACTTC

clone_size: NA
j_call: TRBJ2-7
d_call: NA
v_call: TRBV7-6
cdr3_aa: CASSLDPGRYEQYF
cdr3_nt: TGTGCCAGCAGCTTAGACCCGGGGCGTTACGAGCAGTACTTC

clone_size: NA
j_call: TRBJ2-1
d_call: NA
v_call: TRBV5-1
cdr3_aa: CASSPPGTKNYNEQFF
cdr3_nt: TGCGCCAGCAGTCCCCCCGGGACAAAAAACTACAATGAGCAGTTCTTC

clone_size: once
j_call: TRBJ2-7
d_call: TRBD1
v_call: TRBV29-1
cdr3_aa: CSVETDRENYEQYF
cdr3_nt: TGCAGCGTTGAAACAGACAGGGAAAACTACGAGCAGTACTTC

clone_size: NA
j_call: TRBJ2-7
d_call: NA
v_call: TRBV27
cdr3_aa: CASSQGSEQYF
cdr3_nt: TGTGCCAGCAGTCAAGGCAGTGAGCAGTACTTC

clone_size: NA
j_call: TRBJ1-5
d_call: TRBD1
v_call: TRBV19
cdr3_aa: CASSIAGGPQPQHF
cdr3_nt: TGTGCCAGTAGTATCGCAGGGGGTCCTCAGCCCCAGCATTTT

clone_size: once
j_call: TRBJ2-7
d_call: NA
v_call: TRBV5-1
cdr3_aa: CASSSDSVPYEQYF
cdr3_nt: TGCGCCAGCAGCTCGGACAGCGTACCTTACGAGCAGTACTTC

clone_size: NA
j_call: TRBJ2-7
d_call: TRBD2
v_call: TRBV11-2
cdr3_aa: CASSYGQAGETYEQYF
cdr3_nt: TGTGCCAGCAGTTACGGACAAGCGGGAGAGACCTACGAGCAGTACTTC

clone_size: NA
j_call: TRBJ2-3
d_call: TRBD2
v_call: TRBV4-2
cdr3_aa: CASSLKLAGGPSDTQYF
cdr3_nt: TGTGCCAGCAGCCTTAAGCTAGCGGGAGGTCCTTCAGATACGCAGTATTTT

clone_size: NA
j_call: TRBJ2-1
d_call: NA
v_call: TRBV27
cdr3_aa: CASAGRIYNEQFF
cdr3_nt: TGTGCCAGCGCAGGGAGAATCTACAATGAGCAGTTCTTC

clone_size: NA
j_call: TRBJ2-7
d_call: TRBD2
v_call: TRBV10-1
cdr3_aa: CASSSGGGYEQYF
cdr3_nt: TGCGCCAGCAGTAGTGGGGGAGGGTACGAGCAGTACTTC

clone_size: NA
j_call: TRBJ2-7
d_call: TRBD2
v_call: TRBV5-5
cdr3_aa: CASSLELAGAYEQYF
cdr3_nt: TGTGCCAGCAGCTTGGAACTAGCGGGGGCCTACGAGCAGTACTTC

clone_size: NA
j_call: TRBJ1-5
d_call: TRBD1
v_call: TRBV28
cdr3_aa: CASSQTGAANQPQHF
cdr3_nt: TGTGCCAGCAGTCAGACAGGGGCGGCCAATCAGCCCCAGCATTTT

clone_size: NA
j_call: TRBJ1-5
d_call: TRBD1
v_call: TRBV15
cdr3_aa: CATSRDTGGHQPQHF
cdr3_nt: TGTGCCACCAGCAGAGATACAGGGGGCCATCAGCCCCAGCATTTT